Listed here is a single T cell receptor (beta chain). Its specificity is unknown. This may be a read error, as it is one base from a much larger clone. From roughly 390 ng of RNA, a library with molecular barcoded alpha/delta and beta/gamma adaptors was made. MiXCR, run by TCRdb on the reads, gives a single entry per CDR3 protein. The profile shows over 50,000 distinct CDR3 sequences, 15% to 25% of them singletons. The source of the sample is a study of read filtering for tumor transcriptome and immune sequencing. Study context: Patients were some 16 male and around 15 female, mean age around 70 years, range about 47 to 85. Eight or nine patients were R-ISS I, roughly 15 were R-ISS II, over 5 were R-ISS III. IR-seq gave about 3.5 to 11 million TCR reads per sample; RNA-seq gave roughly 80 to 1,400.

Points from the study as a whole: About 82% of IR-seq clonotypes had a single read, yet these held approximately 3.7% of reads.

The germline V gene has CDR1 DFQATT and CDR2 SNEGSKA (reference sequence). The length of the CDR3 is 15 residues. The sequence came from a donor at least 40 years old with multiple myeloma. Sequenced: a population of CD138-negative cells sorted from bone marrow. The chain couples TRBV20-1 to TRBJ2-3; 10 bases align to TRBD1. The CDR3 region has the DNA TGCAGTGCCCCCCGCGGGACAGGGGCATCAGATACGCAGTGTTTT. Amino acids: CSAPRGTGASDTQCF.